This TCR beta chain was observed in a study of T-cell memory formation after mild COVID-19. Study in general: There were largely donor-specific TCR clusters. Overall study findings and caveats: Among CD4+ contracting clones, most were CM and EM, and CD8+ ones EMRA.

Germline V gene lookup returns CDR1 LGHNA and CDR2 YNFKEQ. The V and J ends lost 5 bases and 3 bases, in that order; junction bases with no gene match: 7. The CDR3 length is 15 residues. TCRdb processed the 5' RACE reads anew with MiXCR; each CDR3 protein has one entry. The sample records 110,000 to 150,000 distinct CDR3 sequences, approximately 26% being singletons. On this clonotype: Its target is not known.

This TCR was recovered from an adult woman who had mild COVID-19 (a few samples of this study predate the infection). Cell type and time point are not known. Sequencing used PBMCs or a T cell subset sorted from them (not recorded which). V and J are TRBV4-2 and TRBJ2-1, with 7 positions matching TRBD2. The CDR3 reads CASSTLAADYNEQFF. As DNA, the CDR3 is TGTGCCAGCAGCACTCTAGCGGCTGACTACAATGAGCAGTTCTTC.